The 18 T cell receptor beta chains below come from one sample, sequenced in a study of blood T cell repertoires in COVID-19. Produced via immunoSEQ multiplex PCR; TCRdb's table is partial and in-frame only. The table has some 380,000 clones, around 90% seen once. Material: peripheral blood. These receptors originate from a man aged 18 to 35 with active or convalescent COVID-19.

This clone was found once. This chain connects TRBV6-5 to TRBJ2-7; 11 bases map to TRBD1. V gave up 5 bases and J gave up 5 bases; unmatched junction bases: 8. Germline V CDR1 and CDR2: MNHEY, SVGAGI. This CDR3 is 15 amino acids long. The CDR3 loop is CASSRTGGGIHEQYF. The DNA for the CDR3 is TGTGCCAGCAGTCGGACAGGGGGCGGAATCCACGAGCAGTACTTC.

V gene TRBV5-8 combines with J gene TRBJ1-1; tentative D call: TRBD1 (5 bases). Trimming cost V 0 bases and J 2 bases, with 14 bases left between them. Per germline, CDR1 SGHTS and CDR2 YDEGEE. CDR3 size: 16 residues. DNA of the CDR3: TGTGCCAGCAGCTTGGGAGCGGGGGTAGGTAACACTGAAGCTTTCTTT. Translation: CASSLGAGVGNTEAFF.

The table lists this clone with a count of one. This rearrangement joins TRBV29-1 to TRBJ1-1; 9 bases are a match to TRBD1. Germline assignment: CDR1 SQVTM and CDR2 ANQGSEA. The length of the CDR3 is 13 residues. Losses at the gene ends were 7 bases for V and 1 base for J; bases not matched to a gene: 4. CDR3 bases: TGCAGCGCCGGGACAGGGACGAACACTGAAGCTTTCTTT. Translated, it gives CSAGTGTNTEAFF. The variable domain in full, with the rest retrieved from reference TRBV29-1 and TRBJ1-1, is SAVISQKPSRDICQRGTSLTIQCQVDSQVTMMFWYRQQPGQSLTLIATANQGSEATYESGFVIDKFPISRPNLTFSTLTVSNMSPEDSSIYLCSAGTGTNTEAFFGQGTRLTVV.

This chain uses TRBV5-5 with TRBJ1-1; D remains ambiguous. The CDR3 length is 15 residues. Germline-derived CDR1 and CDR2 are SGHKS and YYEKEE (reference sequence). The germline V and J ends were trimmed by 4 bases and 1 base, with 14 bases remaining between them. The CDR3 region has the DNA TGTGCCAGCAGCCTAAGTAAGACTCCGAACACTGAAGCTTTCTTT. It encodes CASSLSKTPNTEAFF. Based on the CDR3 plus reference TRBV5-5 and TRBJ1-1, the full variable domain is DAGVTQSPTHLIKTRGQQVTLRCSPISGHKSVSWYQQVLGQGPQFIFQYYEKEERGRGNFPDRFSARQFPNYSSELNVNALLLGDSALYLCASSLSKTPNTEAFFGQGTRLTVV.

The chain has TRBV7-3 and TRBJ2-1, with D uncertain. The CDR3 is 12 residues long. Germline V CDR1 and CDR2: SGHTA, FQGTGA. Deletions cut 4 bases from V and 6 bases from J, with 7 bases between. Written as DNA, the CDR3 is TGTGCCAGCAGCTCGATGAGCAATGAGCAGTTCTTC. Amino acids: CASSSMSNEQFF.

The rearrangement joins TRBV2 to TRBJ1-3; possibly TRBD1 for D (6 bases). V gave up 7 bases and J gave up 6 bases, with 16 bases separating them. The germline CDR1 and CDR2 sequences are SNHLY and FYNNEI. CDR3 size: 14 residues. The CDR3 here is CASIGDRGTNTIYF. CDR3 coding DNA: TGTGCCAGCATAGGTGATAGGGGGACAAACACCATATATTTT.

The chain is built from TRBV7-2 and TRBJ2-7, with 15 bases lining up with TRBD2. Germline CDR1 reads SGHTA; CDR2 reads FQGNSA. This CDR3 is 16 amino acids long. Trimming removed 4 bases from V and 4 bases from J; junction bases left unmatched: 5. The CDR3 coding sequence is TGTGCCAGCAGCTCCAAGGGGACTAGCGGGGGGTACGAGCAGTACTTC. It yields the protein CASSSKGTSGGYEQYF.

CDR3 in DNA: TGTGCCAGCAGCCCAGGACAGGCAGATAATGAAAAACTGTTTTTT. Translated: CASSPGQADNEKLFF. This chain uses TRBV7-9 with TRBJ1-4; 7 nucleotides match TRBD1. The ends lost 5 bases at V and 4 bases at J; junction bases unmatched: 7. There are 15 residues in the CDR3. CDR1 and CDR2 from the germline V gene are SEHNR and FQNEAQ (reference sequence). Filled out from reference TRBV7-9 and TRBJ1-4, the complete variable domain reads DTGVSQNPRHKITKRGQNVTFRCDPISEHNRLYWYRQTLGQGPEFLTYFQNEAQLEKSRLLSDRFSAERPKGSFSTLEIQRTEQGDSAMYLCASSPGQADNEKLFFGSGTQLSVL.

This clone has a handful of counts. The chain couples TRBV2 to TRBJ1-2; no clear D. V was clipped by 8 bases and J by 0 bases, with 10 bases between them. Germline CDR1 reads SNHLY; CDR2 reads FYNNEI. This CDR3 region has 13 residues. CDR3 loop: CASLRDSNYGYTF. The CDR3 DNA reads TGTGCCAGCTTGAGGGATTCTAACTATGGCTACACCTTC.

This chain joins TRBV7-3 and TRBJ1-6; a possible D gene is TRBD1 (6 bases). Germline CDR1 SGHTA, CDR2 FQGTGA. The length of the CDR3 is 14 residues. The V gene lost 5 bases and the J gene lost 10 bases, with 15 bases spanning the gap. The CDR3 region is CASSPQAGVSPLHF. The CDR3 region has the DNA TGTGCCAGCAGCCCCCAGGCAGGGGTGTCACCCCTCCACTTT.

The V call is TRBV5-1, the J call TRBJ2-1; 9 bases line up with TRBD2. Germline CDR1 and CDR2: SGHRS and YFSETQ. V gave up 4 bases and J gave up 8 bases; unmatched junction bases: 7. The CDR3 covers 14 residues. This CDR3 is CASSRGLATDEQFF. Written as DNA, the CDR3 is TGCGCCAGCAGCCGGGGACTAGCTACGGATGAGCAGTTCTTC.

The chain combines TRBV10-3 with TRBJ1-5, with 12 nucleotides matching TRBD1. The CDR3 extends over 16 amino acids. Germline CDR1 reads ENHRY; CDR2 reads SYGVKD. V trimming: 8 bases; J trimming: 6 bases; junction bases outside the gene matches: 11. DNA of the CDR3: TGTGCCATCGGACCGGGACAGGGGGCATCCAGTCAGCCCCAGCATTTT. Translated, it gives CAIGPGQGASSQPQHF.

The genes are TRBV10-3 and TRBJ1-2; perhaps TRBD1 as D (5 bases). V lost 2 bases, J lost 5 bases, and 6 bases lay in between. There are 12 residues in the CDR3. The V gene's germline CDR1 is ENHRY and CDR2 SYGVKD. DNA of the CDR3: TGTGCCATCAGTGAGGGGGGGTATGGCTACACCTTC. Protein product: CAISEGGYGYTF.

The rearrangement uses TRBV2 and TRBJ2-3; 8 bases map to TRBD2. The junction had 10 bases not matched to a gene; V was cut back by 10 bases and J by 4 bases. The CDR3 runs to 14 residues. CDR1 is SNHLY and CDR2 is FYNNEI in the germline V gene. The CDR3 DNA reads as TGTGCCACATTGAGGGGAGCGGGAGCAGATACGCAGTATTTT. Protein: CATLRGAGADTQYF. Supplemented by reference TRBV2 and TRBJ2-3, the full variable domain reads EPEVTQTPSHQVTQMGQEVILRCVPISNHLYFYWYRQILGQKVEFLVSFYNNEISEKSEIFDDQFSVERPDGSNFTLKIRSTKLEDSAMYFCATLRGAGADTQYFGPGTRLTVL.

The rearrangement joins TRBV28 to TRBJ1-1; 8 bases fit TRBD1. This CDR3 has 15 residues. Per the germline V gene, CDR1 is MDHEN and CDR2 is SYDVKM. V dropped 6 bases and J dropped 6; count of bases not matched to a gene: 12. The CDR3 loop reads CASRSPTGGDAEAFF. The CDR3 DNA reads TGTGCCAGCAGGAGCCCTACAGGGGGTGACGCTGAAGCTTTCTTT.

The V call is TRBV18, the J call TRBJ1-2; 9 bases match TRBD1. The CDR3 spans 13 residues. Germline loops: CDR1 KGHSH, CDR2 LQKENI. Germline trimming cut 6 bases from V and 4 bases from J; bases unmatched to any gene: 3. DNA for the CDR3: TGTGCCAGCTCGGCACAGGGGGCCTATGGCTACACCTTC. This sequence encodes CASSAQGAYGYTF.

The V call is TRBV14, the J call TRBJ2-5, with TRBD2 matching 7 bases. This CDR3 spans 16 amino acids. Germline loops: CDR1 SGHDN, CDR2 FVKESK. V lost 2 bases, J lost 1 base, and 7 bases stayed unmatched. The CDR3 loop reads CASSQWIGGSQETQYF. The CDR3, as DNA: TGTGCCAGCAGCCAATGGATCGGGGGGAGCCAAGAGACCCAGTACTTC.

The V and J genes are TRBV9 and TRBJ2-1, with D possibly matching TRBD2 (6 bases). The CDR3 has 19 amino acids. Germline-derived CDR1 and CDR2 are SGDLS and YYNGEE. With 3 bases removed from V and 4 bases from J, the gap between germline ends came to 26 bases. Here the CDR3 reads CASSARGDTGGYYYNEQFF. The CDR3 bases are TGTGCCAGCAGCGCAAGAGGCGATACCGGGGGATACTATTACAATGAGCAGTTCTTC.